What follows is one T cell receptor (beta chain) and its context. It lacks a known antigen. No base quality information exists; no much larger clone differs at one position. This record belongs to a study of control samples from healthy donors and cancer patients (TCRdb year 2020). From its cysteine to its phenylalanine, the CDR3 spans 18 amino acids. The retained sequence is limited to the CDR3, 54 bases, with the frame set at the first base. CDR1 and CDR2 (SGHTS, YDEGEE) derive from the germline V gene. V sheds 6 bases and J sheds 2 bases, leaving 24 bases between their ends. Receptors were amplified or captured by the immunoSEQ multiplex PCR assay. Entries here come from immuneACCESS through TCRdb and include only in-frame sequences with V and J called. Some clones fail to appear in such tables; in the studies checked, an unresolved V gene covers under half of the shortfall, and the cause of the remainder is unknown. This sample gives fewer than 100,000 clones in total; around 82% of them show up just once. Of the sample, about 10% is held by the ten largest clones.

The source of this sequence is a woman aged 55-69 years in good health. Sequencing used blood. The sequence links TRBV5-8 to TRBJ1-5, with the D segment identity uncertain. The nucleotides are TGTGCCAGCACCGGGGAAAGAATAGTATCCGGGCGCAATCAGCCCCAGCATTTT. Its protein is CASTGERIVSGRNQPQHF.